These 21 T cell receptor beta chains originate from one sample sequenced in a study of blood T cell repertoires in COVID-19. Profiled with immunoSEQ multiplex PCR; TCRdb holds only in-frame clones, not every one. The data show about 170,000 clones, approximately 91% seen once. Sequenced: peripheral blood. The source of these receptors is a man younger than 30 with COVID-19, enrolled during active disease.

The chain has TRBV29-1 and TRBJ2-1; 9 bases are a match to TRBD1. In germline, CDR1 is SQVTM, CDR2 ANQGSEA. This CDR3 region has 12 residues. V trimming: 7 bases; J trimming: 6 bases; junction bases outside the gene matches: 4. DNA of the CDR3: TGCAGCGACGGGACAGGGCGCAATGAGCAGTTCTTC. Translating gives CSDGTGRNEQFF.

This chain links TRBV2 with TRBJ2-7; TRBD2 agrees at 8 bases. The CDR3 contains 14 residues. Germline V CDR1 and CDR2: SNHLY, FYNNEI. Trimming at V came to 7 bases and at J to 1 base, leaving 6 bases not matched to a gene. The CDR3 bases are TGTGCCAGCACATCCGGGACTAGATCCTACGAGCAGTACTTC. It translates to CASTSGTRSYEQYF.

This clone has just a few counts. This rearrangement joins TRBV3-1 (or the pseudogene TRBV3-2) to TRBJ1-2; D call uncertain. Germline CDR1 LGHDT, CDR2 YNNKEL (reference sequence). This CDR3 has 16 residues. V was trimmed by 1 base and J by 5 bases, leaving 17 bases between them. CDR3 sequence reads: CASSQGSSSLAYGYTF. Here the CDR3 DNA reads TGTGCCAGCAGCCAAGGATCCTCGTCTCTGGCATATGGCTACACCTTC.

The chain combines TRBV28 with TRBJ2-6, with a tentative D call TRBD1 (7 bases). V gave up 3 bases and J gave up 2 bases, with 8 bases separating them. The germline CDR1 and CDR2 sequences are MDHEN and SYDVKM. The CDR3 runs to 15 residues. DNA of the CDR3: TGTGCCAGCAGTTTCAGGGGGGCTGGGGCCAACGTCCTGACTTTC. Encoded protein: CASSFRGAGANVLTF.

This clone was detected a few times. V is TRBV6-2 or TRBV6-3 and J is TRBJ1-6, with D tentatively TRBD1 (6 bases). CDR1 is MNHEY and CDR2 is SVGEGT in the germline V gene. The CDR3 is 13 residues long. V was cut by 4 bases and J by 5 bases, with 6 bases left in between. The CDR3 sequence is CASSSGDNSPLHF. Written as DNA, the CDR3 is TGTGCCAGCAGTTCAGGGGATAATTCACCCCTCCACTTT.

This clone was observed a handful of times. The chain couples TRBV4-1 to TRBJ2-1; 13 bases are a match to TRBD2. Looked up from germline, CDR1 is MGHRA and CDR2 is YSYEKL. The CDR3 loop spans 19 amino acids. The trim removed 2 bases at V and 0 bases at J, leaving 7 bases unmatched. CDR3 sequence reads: CASSQRGLAGPSSYNEQFF. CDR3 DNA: TGCGCCAGCAGCCAAAGGGGACTAGCGGGGCCAAGCTCCTACAATGAGCAGTTCTTC.

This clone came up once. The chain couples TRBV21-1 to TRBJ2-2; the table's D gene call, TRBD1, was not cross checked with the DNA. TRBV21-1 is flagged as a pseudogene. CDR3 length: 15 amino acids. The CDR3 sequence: CASSTPGQNTGELFF. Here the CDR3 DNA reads TGTGCCAGCAGCACTCCGGGACAGAACACCGGGGAGCTGTTTTTT.

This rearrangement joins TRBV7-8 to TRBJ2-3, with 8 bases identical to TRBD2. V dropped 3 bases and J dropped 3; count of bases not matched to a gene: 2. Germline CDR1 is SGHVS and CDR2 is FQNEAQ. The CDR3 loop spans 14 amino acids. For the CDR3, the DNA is TGTGCCAGCAGCTTCGCGGGAGGAACAGATACGCAGTATTTT. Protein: CASSFAGGTDTQYF.

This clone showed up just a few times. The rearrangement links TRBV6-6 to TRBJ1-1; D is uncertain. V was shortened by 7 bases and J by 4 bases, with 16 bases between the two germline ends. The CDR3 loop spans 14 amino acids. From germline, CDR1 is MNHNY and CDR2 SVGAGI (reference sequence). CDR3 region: CASILRMEATEAFF. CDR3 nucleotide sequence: TGTGCCAGCATTCTCAGGATGGAGGCCACTGAAGCTTTCTTT.

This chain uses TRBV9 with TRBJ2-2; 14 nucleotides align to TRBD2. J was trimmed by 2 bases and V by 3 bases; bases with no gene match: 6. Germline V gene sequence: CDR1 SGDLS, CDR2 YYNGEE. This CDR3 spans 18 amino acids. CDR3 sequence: CASSGGLAGGKNTGELFF. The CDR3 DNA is TGTGCCAGCAGCGGAGGACTAGCGGGAGGAAAAAACACCGGGGAGCTGTTTTTT.

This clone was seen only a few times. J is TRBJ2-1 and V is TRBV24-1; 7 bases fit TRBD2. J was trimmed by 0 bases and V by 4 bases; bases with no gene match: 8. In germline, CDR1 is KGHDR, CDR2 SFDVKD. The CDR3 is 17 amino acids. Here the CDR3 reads CATSDPTSKISYNEQFF. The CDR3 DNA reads TGTGCCACCAGTGACCCGACTAGCAAGATCTCCTACAATGAGCAGTTCTTC.

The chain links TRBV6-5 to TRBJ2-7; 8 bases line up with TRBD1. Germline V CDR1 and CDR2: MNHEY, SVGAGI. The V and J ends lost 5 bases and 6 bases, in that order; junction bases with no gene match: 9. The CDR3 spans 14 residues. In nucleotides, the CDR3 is TGTGCCAGCAGTCAGCAGGGGGCGCCGGGCGAGCAGTACTTC. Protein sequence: CASSQQGAPGEQYF.

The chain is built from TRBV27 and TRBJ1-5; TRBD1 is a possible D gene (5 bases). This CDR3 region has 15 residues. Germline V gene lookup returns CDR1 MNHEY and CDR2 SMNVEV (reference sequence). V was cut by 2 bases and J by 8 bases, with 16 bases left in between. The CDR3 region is CASSLQGWGGEPQHF. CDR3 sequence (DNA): TGTGCCAGCAGTTTACAGGGATGGGGCGGGGAGCCCCAGCATTTT.

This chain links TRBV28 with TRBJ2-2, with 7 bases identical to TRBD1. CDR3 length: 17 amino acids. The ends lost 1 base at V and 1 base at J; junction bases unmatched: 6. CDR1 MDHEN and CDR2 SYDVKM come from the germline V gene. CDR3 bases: TGTGCCAGCAGTTTATATCGGGACAGACTGAACACCGGGGAGCTGTTTTTT. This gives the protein CASSLYRDRLNTGELFF.

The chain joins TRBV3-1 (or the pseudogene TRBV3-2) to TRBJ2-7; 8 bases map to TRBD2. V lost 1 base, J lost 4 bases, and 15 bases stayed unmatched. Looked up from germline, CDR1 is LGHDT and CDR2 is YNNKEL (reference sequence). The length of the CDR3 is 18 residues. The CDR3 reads CASSQGKFGLAGRYEQYF. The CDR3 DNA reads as TGTGCCAGCAGCCAAGGAAAGTTCGGACTAGCAGGGAGATACGAGCAGTACTTC.

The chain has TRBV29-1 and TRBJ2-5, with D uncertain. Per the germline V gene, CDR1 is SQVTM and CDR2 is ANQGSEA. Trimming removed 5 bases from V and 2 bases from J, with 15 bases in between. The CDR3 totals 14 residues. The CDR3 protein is CSVPLQATQETQYF. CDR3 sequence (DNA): TGCAGCGTTCCTCTTCAGGCCACTCAAGAGACCCAGTACTTC.

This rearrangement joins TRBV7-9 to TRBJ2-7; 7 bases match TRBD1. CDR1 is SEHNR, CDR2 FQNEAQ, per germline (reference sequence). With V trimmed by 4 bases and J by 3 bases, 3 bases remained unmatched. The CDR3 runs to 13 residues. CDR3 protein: CASSYRDSYEQYF. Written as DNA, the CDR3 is TGTGCCAGCAGCTACCGGGACAGCTACGAGCAGTACTTC.

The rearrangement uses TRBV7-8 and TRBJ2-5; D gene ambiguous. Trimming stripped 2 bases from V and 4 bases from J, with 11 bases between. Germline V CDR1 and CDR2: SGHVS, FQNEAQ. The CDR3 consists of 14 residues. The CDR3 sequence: CASSLTMYGETQYF. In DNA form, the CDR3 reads TGTGCCAGCAGCTTAACTATGTACGGAGAGACCCAGTACTTC.

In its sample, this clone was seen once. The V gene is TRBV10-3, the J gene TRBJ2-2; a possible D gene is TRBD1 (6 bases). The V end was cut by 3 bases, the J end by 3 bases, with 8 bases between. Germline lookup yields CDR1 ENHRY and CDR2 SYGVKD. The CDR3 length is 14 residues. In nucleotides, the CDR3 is TGTGCCATCAGTGAACAGGGTTACACCGGGGAGCTGTTTTTT. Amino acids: CAISEQGYTGELFF.

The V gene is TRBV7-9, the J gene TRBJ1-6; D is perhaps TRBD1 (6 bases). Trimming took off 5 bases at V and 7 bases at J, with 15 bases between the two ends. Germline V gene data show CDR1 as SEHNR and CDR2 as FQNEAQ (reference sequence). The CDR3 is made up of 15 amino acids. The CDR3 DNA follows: TGTGCCAGCAGCCCCCGTGCAGGGACAAATTCACCCCTCCACTTT. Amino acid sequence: CASSPRAGTNSPLHF.

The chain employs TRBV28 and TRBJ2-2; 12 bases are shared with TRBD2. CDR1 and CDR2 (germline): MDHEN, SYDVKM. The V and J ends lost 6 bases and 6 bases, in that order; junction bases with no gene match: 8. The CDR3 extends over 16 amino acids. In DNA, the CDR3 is TGTGCCAGCAGACCTCTAGCGGGAGGGCCCTCCGGGGAGCTGTTTTTT. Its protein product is CASRPLAGGPSGELFF.